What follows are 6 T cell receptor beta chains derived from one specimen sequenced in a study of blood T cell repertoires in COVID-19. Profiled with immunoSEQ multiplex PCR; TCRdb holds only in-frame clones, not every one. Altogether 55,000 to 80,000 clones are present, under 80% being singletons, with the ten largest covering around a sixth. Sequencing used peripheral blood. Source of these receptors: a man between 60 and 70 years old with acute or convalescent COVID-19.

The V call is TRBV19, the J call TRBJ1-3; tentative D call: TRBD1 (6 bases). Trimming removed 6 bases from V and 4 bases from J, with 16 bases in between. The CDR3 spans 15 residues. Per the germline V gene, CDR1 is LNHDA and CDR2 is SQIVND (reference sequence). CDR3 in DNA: TGTGCCAGTAGCTATTCAGGGGAGTCGGGAAACACCATATATTTT. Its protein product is CASSYSGESGNTIYF.

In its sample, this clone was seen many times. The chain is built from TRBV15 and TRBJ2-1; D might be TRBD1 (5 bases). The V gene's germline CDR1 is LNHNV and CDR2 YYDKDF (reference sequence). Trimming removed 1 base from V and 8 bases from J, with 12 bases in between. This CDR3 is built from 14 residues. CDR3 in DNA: TGTGCCACCAGCAGAGTGGGGCTAGTCGATGAGCAGTTCTTC. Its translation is CATSRVGLVDEQFF.

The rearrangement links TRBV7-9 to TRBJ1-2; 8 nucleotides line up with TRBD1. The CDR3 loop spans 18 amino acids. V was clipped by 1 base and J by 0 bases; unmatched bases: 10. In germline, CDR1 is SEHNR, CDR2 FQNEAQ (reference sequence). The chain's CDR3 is CASSLVSPSRGPNYGYTF. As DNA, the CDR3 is TGTGCCAGCAGCTTAGTTTCCCCCTCCAGGGGGCCTAACTATGGCTACACCTTC.

CDR3 region: CASSLPLTGSSTDTQYF. CDR3 nucleotides: TGTGCCAGCAGCCTTCCCCTGACAGGGTCGAGCACAGATACGCAGTATTTT. The V call is TRBV9, the J call TRBJ2-3; 7 bases are shared with TRBD1. This CDR3 comprises 17 residues. Germline CDR1 and CDR2: SGDLS and YYNGEE. V trimming: 4 bases; J trimming: 0 bases; junction bases outside the gene matches: 11. Complete variable domain (other parts from reference TRBV9 and TRBJ2-3): DSGVTQTPKHLITATGQRVTLRCSPRSGDLSVYWYQQSLDQGLQFLIQYYNGEERAKGNILERFSAQQFPDLHSELNLSSLELGDSALYFCASSLPLTGSSTDTQYFGPGTRLTVL.

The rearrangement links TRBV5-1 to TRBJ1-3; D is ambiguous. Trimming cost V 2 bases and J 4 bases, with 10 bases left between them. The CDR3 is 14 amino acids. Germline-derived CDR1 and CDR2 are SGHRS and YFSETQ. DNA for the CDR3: TGCGCCAGCAGCTTTTTCGGAGGAGGAAACACCATATATTTT. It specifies CASSFFGGGNTIYF.

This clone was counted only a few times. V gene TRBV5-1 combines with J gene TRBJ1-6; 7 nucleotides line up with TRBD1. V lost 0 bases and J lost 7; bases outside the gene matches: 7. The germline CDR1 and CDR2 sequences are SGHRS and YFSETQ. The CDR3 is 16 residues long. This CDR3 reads CASSLVSHRGNSPLHF. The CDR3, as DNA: TGCGCCAGCAGCTTGGTTTCCCACAGGGGAAATTCACCCCTCCACTTT.